The T cell receptor (beta chain) described here comes from a study of cytomegalovirus exposure and HLA in healthy donors. Regarding the study as a whole: A later analysis showed HLA-associated TCR beta chains outstripping equally common others in clonal expansion.

The PCR ran on 60 Vbeta and 13 Jbeta primers. Clones were sequenced by immunoSEQ multiplex PCR, and TCRdb holds only the in-frame ones, with some missing. The data contain 180,000 or so clones, less than 80% of them singletons. Turning to this clone: Its antigen is not identified.

This receptor was obtained from a female donor in good health and CMV-seronegative. Sequencing input: PBMCs.

This chain's CDR3 is CASSPLAGGVADTQYF. In nucleotides, the CDR3 is TGTGCCAGTAGTCCACTAGCGGGAGGGGTTGCAGATACGCAGTATTTT. The chain couples TRBV19 to TRBJ2-3; 13 bases fit TRBD2. Germline values: CDR1 LNHDA, CDR2 SQIVND (reference sequence). V gave up 5 bases and J gave up 4 bases; unmatched junction bases: 6. This CDR3 has 16 residues.